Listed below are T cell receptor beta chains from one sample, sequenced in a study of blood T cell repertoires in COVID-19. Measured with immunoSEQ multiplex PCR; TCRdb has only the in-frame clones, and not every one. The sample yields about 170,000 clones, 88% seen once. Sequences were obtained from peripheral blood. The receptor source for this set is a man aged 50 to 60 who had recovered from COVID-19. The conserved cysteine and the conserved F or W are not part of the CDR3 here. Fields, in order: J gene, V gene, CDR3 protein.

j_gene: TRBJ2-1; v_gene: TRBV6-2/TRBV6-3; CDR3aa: ASSRGLAGLTYNEQF
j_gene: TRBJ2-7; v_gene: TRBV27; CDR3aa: ASSLRQGYEQY
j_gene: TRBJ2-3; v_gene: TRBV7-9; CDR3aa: ASSLDSSGDTQY
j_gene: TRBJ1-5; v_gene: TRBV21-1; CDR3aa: ASSKARDRRGNQPQH
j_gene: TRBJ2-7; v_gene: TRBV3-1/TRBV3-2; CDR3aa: ASSSTTTDRT
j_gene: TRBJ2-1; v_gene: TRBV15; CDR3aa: ATSRVQGQGEAVGF
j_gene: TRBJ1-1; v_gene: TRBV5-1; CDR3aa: ASSLRVMNTEAF
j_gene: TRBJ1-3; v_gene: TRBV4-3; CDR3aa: ASSQGTQGATIY
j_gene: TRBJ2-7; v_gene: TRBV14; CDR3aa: ASSQGQSYEQY
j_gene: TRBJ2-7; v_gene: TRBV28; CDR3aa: ASSLGQGTYEQY
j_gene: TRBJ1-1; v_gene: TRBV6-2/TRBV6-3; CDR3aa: ASSNPRGARTEAF
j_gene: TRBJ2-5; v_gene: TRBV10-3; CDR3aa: AISALQETQY